Listed here are 17 T cell receptor beta chains from one sample, sequenced in a study of blood T cells in healthy people across ages. PCR was performed a second time for about 7 to 11 cycles using a sample-barcoded 5' primer and a J-beta primer mix. TCRdb fed the 5' RACE reads into MiXCR, producing one record per CDR3 protein. The sample contains about 780,000 distinct CDR3 sequences, around half of which appear only once. Sequenced: blood. The source of these receptors is a man older than 75 in good health.

The chain couples TRBV29-1 to TRBJ1-1; 9 bases fit TRBD1. The V segment lost 8 bases and the J segment 3 bases; nucleotides outside the gene matches: 7. The CDR3 is 13 amino acids. Germline V CDR1 and CDR2: SQVTM, ANQGSEA. The CDR3 sequence: CSTRTGEDTEAFF. The CDR3 DNA follows: TGCAGCACCCGGACAGGGGAAGACACTGAAGCTTTCTTT.

The chain combines TRBV5-1 with TRBJ2-3; D ambiguous. This CDR3 is 14 amino acids long. Germline V gene sequence: CDR1 SGHRS, CDR2 YFSETQ. The V and J ends lost 4 bases and 0 bases respectively, with 9 bases between them. The CDR3 loop reads CASSLQRSTDTQYF. DNA of the CDR3: TGCGCCAGCAGCCTACAGAGAAGCACAGATACGCAGTATTTT. Drawing the rest from reference TRBV5-1 and TRBJ2-3, the complete variable domain is KAGVTQTPRYLIKTRGQQVTLSCSPISGHRSVSWYQQTPGQGLQFLFEYFSETQRNKGNFPGRFSGRQFSNSRSEMNVSTLELGDSALYLCASSLQRSTDTQYFGPGTRLTVL.

The chain is built from TRBV7-2 and TRBJ2-4, with TRBD2 matching over 10 bases. The DNA end is more similar to TRBJ2-7, so the J call may be wrong. The CDR3 loop spans 16 amino acids. CDR1 and CDR2 (germline): SGHTA, FQGNSA. CDR3 nucleotides: TGTGCCAGCAGTAAGGGACTAGCGAATGTACCCTACGAGCAGTACTTC. Translated: CASSKGLANVPYEQYF.

As to this clonotype: One end of the junction is discordant with germline, which a read error may explain. This chain uses TRBV20-1 with TRBJ2-7; D call uncertain. This CDR3 spans 14 amino acids. Germline V lookup: CDR1 DFQATT, CDR2 SNEGSKA (reference sequence). The CDR3 is CGARDQGRTYEQYF. The DNA for the CDR3 is TGCGGTGCTAGAGATCAAGGACGAACCTACGAGCAGTACTTC.

On this clonotype itself: A read error may produce the germline difference seen at one junction end. The chain links TRBV7-9 to TRBJ2-1; TRBD2 agrees at 10 bases. Germline lookup yields CDR1 SEHNR and CDR2 FQNEAQ (reference sequence). The CDR3 spans 16 residues. In DNA form, the CDR3 reads TGTGTCAGCAGCTTAGAGGCTAGCGGGAGCGTCCATGAGCAGTTCTTC. This sequence encodes CVSSLEASGSVHEQFF.

This chain uses TRBV6-5 with TRBJ2-7; either TRBD1 or TRBD2 may supply D (6 bases each). Germline V gene lookup returns CDR1 MNHEY and CDR2 SVGAGI. The CDR3 is made up of 14 amino acids. Trimming shortened V by 0 bases and J by 3 bases, and 9 bases separated the two germline ends. In DNA, the CDR3 is TGTGCCAGCAGTTACTCCGGGGGCGGCTACGAGCAGTACTTC. Residues: CASSYSGGGYEQYF.

Comment on this clonotype: A much larger clone sits a single nucleotide away, making a read error possible. The V call is TRBV12-3 or TRBV12-4, the J call TRBJ2-1; 7 nucleotides match TRBD1. The end of the DNA aligns better with TRBJ2-7, so the J call may be wrong. This CDR3 is built from 13 residues. As DNA, the CDR3 is TGTGCCAGCATCGGACAGGATAACAATGAGCAGTACTTC. This sequence encodes CASIGQDNNEQYF.

This clonotype has only one observation. The chain uses TRBV27 and TRBJ1-4; a possible D gene is TRBD1 (6 bases). The CDR3 runs 12 residues. From germline, CDR1 is MNHEY and CDR2 SMNVEV (reference sequence). The V end lost 6 bases, the J end lost 7 bases, and 9 bases lay between the germline ends. DNA for the CDR3: TGTGCCAGCAGGAGGGGGACTGAAAAACTGTTTTTT. Protein product: CASRRGTEKLFF.

J is TRBJ1-1 and V is TRBV2; D gene uncertain. Trimming cost V 0 bases and J 7 bases, with 15 bases left between them. Per germline, CDR1 SNHLY and CDR2 FYNNEI. The length of the CDR3 is 15 residues. CDR3 nucleotide sequence: TGTGCCAGCAGTGAAGCGCGTTACAGCCGCGATGAAGCTTTCTTT. Translated, it gives CASSEARYSRDEAFF.

The chain links TRBV7-2 to TRBJ1-5; TRBD1 matches at 7 bases. The CDR3 extends over 17 amino acids. Per germline, CDR1 SGHTA and CDR2 FQGNSA. The V segment lost 3 bases and the J segment 4 bases; nucleotides outside the gene matches: 12. The CDR3, as DNA: TGTGCCAGCAGCTTCCTCATTGGGCCAGGGGGGAATCAGCCCCAGCATTTT. Translation: CASSFLIGPGGNQPQHF.

V gene TRBV20-1 combines with J gene TRBJ2-3; the match to TRBD2 covers 10 bases. Germline CDR1 DFQATT, CDR2 SNEGSKA (reference sequence). The CDR3 totals 15 residues. The J segment lost 5 bases and the V segment lost 0 bases, leaving 5 bases of the junction unmatched. CDR3 loop: CSARDPSGGIDTQYF. The CDR3, as DNA: TGCAGTGCTAGAGACCCTAGCGGGGGTATAGATACGCAGTATTTT.

The chain employs TRBV6-6 and TRBJ2-7; D gene unclear. V lost 0 bases to trimming and J lost 3 bases, with 6 bases between them. Germline lookup yields CDR1 MNHNY and CDR2 SVGAGI (reference sequence). The CDR3 spans 13 residues. CDR3 sequence reads: CASSYSRNYEQYF. In DNA form, the CDR3 reads TGTGCCAGCAGTTACTCTAGGAACTACGAGCAGTACTTC.

This chain connects TRBV20-1 to TRBJ2-4; D is perhaps TRBD1 or TRBD2 (5 bases each). The J call may be incorrect, as the DNA end agrees better with TRBJ2-7. CDR1 is DFQATT and CDR2 is SNEGSKA in the germline V gene (reference sequence). The CDR3 runs to 14 residues. The CDR3 DNA is TGCAGTGCCCTACCGGGACGGACGTTCTACGAGCAGTACTTC. It codes for CSALPGRTFYEQYF.

This clonotype was seen a few times. The chain carries TRBV2 and TRBJ2-2; the D is unclear. This CDR3 is 15 amino acids long. The V gene lost 7 bases and the J gene lost 3 bases, with 15 bases spanning the gap. The germline gives CDR1 SNHLY, CDR2 FYNNEI. For the CDR3, the DNA is TGTGCCAGCAAACACCGCCCGGGTGACACCGGGGAGCTGTTTTTT. Protein sequence: CASKHRPGDTGELFF.

This sequence joins TRBV7-2 and TRBJ2-1, with 7 bases identical to TRBD2. There are 15 residues in the CDR3. V was pared by 5 bases and J by 10 bases, with 14 bases of the junction left unmatched. CDR1 is SGHTA and CDR2 is FQGNSA in the germline V gene. The CDR3 region is CASSTLAAGLGEQFF. As DNA, the CDR3 is TGTGCCAGCAGCACCCTAGCGGCAGGATTGGGGGAGCAGTTCTTC.

Only a few counts were recorded for this clonotype. The chain carries TRBV29-1 and TRBJ2-1; TRBD2 might be the D (5 bases). Germline values: CDR1 SQVTM, CDR2 ANQGSEA. This CDR3 has 15 amino acids. The V end was cut by 5 bases, the J end by 5 bases, with 19 bases between. The CDR3 loop is CSVSGEGWGNNEQFF. The CDR3 DNA reads as TGCAGCGTTTCCGGTGAGGGTTGGGGTAACAATGAGCAGTTCTTC.

This chain uses TRBV25-1 with TRBJ2-5; the D gene is possibly TRBD2 (6 bases). The CDR3 length is 15 residues. Germline V gene data show CDR1 as MGHDK and CDR2 as SYGVNS. Trimming took off 1 base at V and 2 bases at J, with 11 bases between the two ends. The CDR3 is CASSEFGTAQETQYF. Written as DNA, the CDR3 is TGTGCCAGCAGTGAATTCGGGACTGCTCAAGAGACCCAGTACTTC.